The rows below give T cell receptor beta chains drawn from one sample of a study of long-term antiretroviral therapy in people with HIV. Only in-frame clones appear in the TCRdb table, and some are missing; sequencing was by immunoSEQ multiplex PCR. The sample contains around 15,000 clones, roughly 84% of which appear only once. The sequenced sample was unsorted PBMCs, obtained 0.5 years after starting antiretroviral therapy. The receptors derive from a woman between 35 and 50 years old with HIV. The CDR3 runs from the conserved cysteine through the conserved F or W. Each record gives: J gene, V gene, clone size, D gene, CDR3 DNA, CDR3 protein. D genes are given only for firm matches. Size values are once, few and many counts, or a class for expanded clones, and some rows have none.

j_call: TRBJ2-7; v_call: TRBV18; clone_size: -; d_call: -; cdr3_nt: TGTGCCAGCTCACCTACAGCGGGTAGCTCCTACGAGCAGTACTTC; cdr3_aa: CASSPTAGSSYEQYF
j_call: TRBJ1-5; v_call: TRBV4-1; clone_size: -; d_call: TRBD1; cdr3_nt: TGCGCCAGCAGCCAAGTGACAGGGGATAGCAATCAGCCCCAGCATTTT; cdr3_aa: CASSQVTGDSNQPQHF
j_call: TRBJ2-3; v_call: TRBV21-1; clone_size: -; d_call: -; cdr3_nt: TGTGCCAGCAGCTCCTCCCCCGGGACTAGCGGAGAAGCCCCAGATACGCAGTATTTT; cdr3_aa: CASSSSPGTSGEAPDTQYF
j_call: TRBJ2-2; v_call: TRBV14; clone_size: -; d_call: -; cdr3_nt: TGTGCCAGCAGCCAAGCAAACACCGGGGAGCTGTTTTTT; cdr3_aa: CASSQANTGELFF
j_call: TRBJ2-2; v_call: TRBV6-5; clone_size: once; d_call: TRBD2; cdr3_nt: TGTGCCGCCGGGGGGGCCGCGGATGGCGGGGAGCTGTTTTTT; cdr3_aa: CAAGGAADGGELFF
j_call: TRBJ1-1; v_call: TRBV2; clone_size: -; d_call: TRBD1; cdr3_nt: TGTGCCAGCAGTGAAGCGGACAGGAAAGCTTTCTTT; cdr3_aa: CASSEADRKAFF
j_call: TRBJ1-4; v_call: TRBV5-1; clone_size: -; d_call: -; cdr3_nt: TGCGCCAGCAGCTTGGGCCCAAATGAAAAACTGTTTTTT; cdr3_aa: CASSLGPNEKLFF
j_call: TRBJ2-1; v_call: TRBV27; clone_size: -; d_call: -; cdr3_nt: TGTGCCAGCAGCCTATCGGGTGAGCAGTTCTTC; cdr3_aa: CASSLSGEQFF
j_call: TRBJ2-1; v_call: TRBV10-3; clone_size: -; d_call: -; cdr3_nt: TGTGCCATCAGTGAGTCAGCGGGTTCCTACAATGAGCAGTTCTTC; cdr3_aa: CAISESAGSYNEQFF
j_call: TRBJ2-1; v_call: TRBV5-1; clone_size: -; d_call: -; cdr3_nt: TGCGCCAGCAGCTTGATAGCGGAGTCCTACAATGAGCAGTTCTTC; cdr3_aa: CASSLIAESYNEQFF
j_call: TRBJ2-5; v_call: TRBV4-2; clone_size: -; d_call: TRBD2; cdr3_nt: TGTGCCAGCAGCAGATACGTTAGCGGGGGCCAAGAGACCCAGTACTTC; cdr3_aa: CASSRYVSGGQETQYF
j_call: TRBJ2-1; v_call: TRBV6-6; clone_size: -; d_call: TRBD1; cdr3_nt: TGTGCCAGCAGTTACGCAAACAGGGGACCTCACAATGAGCAGTTCTTC; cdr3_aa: CASSYANRGPHNEQFF
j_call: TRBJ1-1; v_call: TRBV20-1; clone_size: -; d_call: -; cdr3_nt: TGCAGTGCTAAGGGGGGTTCTGAAGCTTTCTTT; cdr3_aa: CSAKGGSEAFF